This T cell receptor beta chain stems from a study of CD8 T cells in Susac syndrome. Deletions cut 1 base from V and 3 bases from J, with 16 bases between. This CDR3 comprises 16 residues. From germline, CDR1 is MGHRA and CDR2 YSYEKL. RNA amounts of roughly 0.45 to 1 ug underwent reverse transcription with random hexamers. Amplification of TCR beta CDR3 by immunoSEQ multiplex PCR spanned 54 Vbeta and 13 Jbeta. A single record per CDR3 protein comes from TCRdb applying MiXCR to the immunoSEQ multiplex PCR reads. The sample lists around 160,000 distinct CDR3 sequences, approximately 93% seen once, with 0.09% to 0.1% in the top ten. CD8+ and CD4+ T cells from blood underwent TCR beta sequencing, which was carried out in a high-throughput format. The authors negatively isolated CD8+ and CD4+ T cells and FACS-enriched TEMRA cells.

Sequencing used CD4+ T cells from PBMCs. This receptor was taken from a human donor with multiple sclerosis. This rearrangement joins TRBV4-1 to TRBJ2-7; D perhaps matches TRBD1 (6 bases). The CDR3 DNA sequence: TGCGCCAGCAGCCAAGGGTGGCAGGGGAATTTCTACGAGCAGTACTTC. Protein: CASSQGWQGNFYEQYF.